These T cell receptor beta chains were read from a single sample in a study of blood T cell repertoires in COVID-19. Method: immunoSEQ multiplex PCR; TCRdb's copy keeps in-frame clones and lacks some. This sample has under 300,000 clones, with roughly 88% found just once. The sample comprised peripheral blood. The receptor source for this set is a woman aged 40 to 50 who had recovered from COVID-19. Each CDR3 is given with its conserved first and last residue. D genes are given only for firm matches. Clone sizes are given selectively: once, few, many, or a class where the clone is expanded.

D gene	V gene	J gene	clone size	CDR3 DNA	CDR3 protein
NA	TRBV19	TRBJ1-3	few	TGTGCCAGTAGGAAACAGCACGATGGAAACACCATATATTTT	CASRKQHDGNTIYF
TRBD1	TRBV6-5	TRBJ1-3	NA	TGTGCCAGCAGTTACTCAGGGACAGGGAGAAACACCATATATTTT	CASSYSGTGRNTIYF
TRBD2	TRBV18	TRBJ2-3	NA	TGTGCCAGCTCCCCGCCGGGAGGGAGAGATACGCAGTATTTT	CASSPPGGRDTQYF
NA	TRBV30	TRBJ2-7	few	TGTGCCTGGAGTGTCTCCCGCTACGAGCAGTACTTC	CAWSVSRYEQYF
NA	TRBV7-8	TRBJ1-3	NA	TGTGCCAGCAGCTTAAGTGCAGGGCATGGAAACACCATATATTTT	CASSLSAGHGNTIYF
TRBD1	TRBV2	TRBJ2-7	NA	TGTGCCAGCGCGACGGGACAGCTGATTCCCTACGAGCAGTACTTC	CASATGQLIPYEQYF
TRBD2	TRBV2	TRBJ2-3	NA	TGTGCCAGCTTAAGGGCTAGCGGTAGCACAGATACGCAGTATTTT	CASLRASGSTDTQYF
TRBD2	TRBV11-2	TRBJ2-7	NA	TGTGCCAGCAGCTTAGATTATGCCCTAGCGGGAGAGAAGAACGAGCAGTACTTC	CASSLDYALAGEKNEQYF
TRBD1	TRBV9	TRBJ2-5	NA	TGTGCCAGCAGCGTGAGGGGGCGAGGGGAGACCCAGTACTTC	CASSVRGRGETQYF
TRBD1	TRBV7-8	TRBJ1-1	few	TGTGCCAGCAGTCTAGCCAGGGGGGAATACACTGAAGCTTTCTTT	CASSLARGEYTEAFF
NA	TRBV27	TRBJ2-7	NA	TGTGCCAGCAGCATCAATCCCGAGGGTTCCGAGCAGTACTTC	CASSINPEGSEQYF
TRBD2	TRBV19	TRBJ2-5	NA	TGTGCCAGTAGTATTGGGGGGGGGTCCCAAGAGACCCAGTACTTC	CASSIGGGSQETQYF
NA	TRBV2	TRBJ1-6	NA	TGTGCCAGCAGTGAAGCCCAGGGATACCTTTATAATTCACCCCTCCACTTT	CASSEAQGYLYNSPLHF
NA	TRBV6-1	TRBJ2-6	NA	TGTGCCAGCAGTGCGGAGCTTACCACCTCTGGGGCCAACGTCCTGACTTTC	CASSAELTTSGANVLTF
NA	TRBV2	TRBJ2-7	NA	TGTGCCAGCAGTGAATCCCCTAGCTCCGGCTACGAGCAGTACTTC	CASSESPSSGYEQYF
TRBD1	TRBV19	TRBJ2-5	NA	TGTGCCAGTAGGGAACAGGGGCGGGAGACCCAGTACTTC	CASREQGRETQYF
TRBD2	TRBV30	TRBJ2-5	NA	TGTGCCTGGATGACGGGGGGGCCTCGGGAGACCCAGTACTTC	CAWMTGGPRETQYF
TRBD2	TRBV2	TRBJ2-7	NA	TGTGCCAGCAGTGTCAGGGCTAGCGGGAACTACGAGCAGTACTTC	CASSVRASGNYEQYF
TRBD1	TRBV7-3	TRBJ2-7	few	TGTGCCAGCAGCTTAGACAGGGGATACGAGCAGTACTTC	CASSLDRGYEQYF
TRBD2	TRBV5-3	TRBJ2-1	NA	TGTGCCAGAAGCGCTAACGGGACTAGCGGGAGGGCCCGCTACAATGAGCAGTTCTTC	CARSANGTSGRARYNEQFF
NA	TRBV9	TRBJ1-3	NA	TGTGCCAGCAGCGGTCAACAGGGATACCTCTCTGGAAACACCATATATTTT	CASSGQQGYLSGNTIYF
TRBD2	TRBV11-2	TRBJ2-5	NA	TGTGCCAGCAGCTTAAGACGGGGGGAAGAAGAGACCCAGTACTTC	CASSLRRGEEETQYF
TRBD1	TRBV30	TRBJ1-1	NA	TGTGCCTGGAGTCCGCCGGGACAGGGGAGTCTGGGCACTGAAGCTTTCTTT	CAWSPPGQGSLGTEAFF
NA	TRBV5-1	TRBJ2-1	NA	TGCGCCAGCAGCTTGGAGGCTGGAGGCCTTTCCTACAATGAGCAGTTCTTC	CASSLEAGGLSYNEQFF
TRBD2	TRBV24-1	TRBJ2-3	once	TGTGCCACCAGTGATTGGGGCGGGAGTATAGATACGCAGTATTTT	CATSDWGGSIDTQYF
NA	TRBV19	TRBJ2-3	NA	TGTGCCAGTAGCGTGGGGACTAGCACAGATACGCAGTATTTT	CASSVGTSTDTQYF
NA	TRBV20-1	TRBJ2-3	NA	TGCAGTCGAGCCTCCACAGATACGCAGTATTTT	CSRASTDTQYF
TRBD2	TRBV12-5	TRBJ2-2	few	TGTGCTAGTGGTTCTGACCCGGGACTAGCGGGAGGCACCGGGGAGCTGTTTTTT	CASGSDPGLAGGTGELFF
NA	TRBV7-3	TRBJ2-1	NA	TGTGCCAGCAGCCTAAACTACAACAATGAGCAGTTCTTC	CASSLNYNNEQFF
TRBD2	TRBV19	TRBJ2-3	NA	TGTGCCAGTAGTATAGGGGGGACTACCACAGATACGCAGTATTTT	CASSIGGTTTDTQYF
NA	TRBV29-1	TRBJ2-5	NA	TGCAGCCTCCAGAGCGGTCAAGAGACCCAGTACTTC	CSLQSGQETQYF
NA	TRBV5-3	TRBJ1-4	NA	TGTGCCAGAAGCTCGCTAAACGGAAGGGGTCGGCGGACTAATGAAAAACTGTTTTTT	CARSSLNGRGRRTNEKLFF
NA	TRBV11-3	TRBJ1-3	NA	TGTGCCAGCAGCTGGGGGGGGTCTGGAAACACCATATATTTT	CASSWGGSGNTIYF
NA	TRBV5-1	TRBJ2-1	NA	TGCGCCAGCAGCTTGGTGGCGGGATACTCCAATGAGCAGTTCTTC	CASSLVAGYSNEQFF
TRBD2	TRBV7-2	TRBJ2-4	few	TGTGCCAGCAGCTCGTCTGGGGGGGGGTACTCGACCAAAAACATTCAGTACTTC	CASSSSGGGYSTKNIQYF
NA	TRBV9	TRBJ1-2	NA	TGTGCCAGCAGCTCCCAGCGGAACTATGGCTACACCTTC	CASSSQRNYGYTF
TRBD1	TRBV24-1	TRBJ2-6	NA	TGTGCCACCAGTGCCCTGGGACAGGGGCCCTCCTCTGGGGCCAACGTCCTGACTTTC	CATSALGQGPSSGANVLTF
TRBD1	TRBV18	TRBJ2-5	NA	TGTGCCAGCTCACCCGGGACAGGGAGGCATGAGGGAGAGACCCAGTACTTC	CASSPGTGRHEGETQYF
NA	TRBV7-3	TRBJ2-3	NA	TGTGCCAGCAGCTTACCCGCCGGAGGTACAAATACGCAGTATTTT	CASSLPAGGTNTQYF